These T cell receptor beta chains were read from a single sample in a study of OX40 agonist ivuxolimab in advanced cancers. Generated by immunoSEQ multiplex PCR, the TCRdb table keeps only in-frame clones and is missing some. This repertoire shows approximately 80,000 clones, roughly 84% found once; its top ten account for over 0.2%. This specimen was CD4+ or CD8+ T cells sorted from blood, taken in a trial of the OX40 agonist ivuxolimab. These receptors were obtained from an adult with an advanced solid tumor such as melanoma, head and neck, liver or kidney cancer. The CDR3 runs from the conserved cysteine through the conserved F or W. The order of the fields is D gene, clone size, V gene, J gene, CDR3 DNA, CDR3 protein. The D gene is left open where the match is weak. Part of the rows lack a size; the others show once, few, many or a class for expanded clones.

>NA|NA|TRBV7-2|TRBJ2-5
TGTGCCAGCAGCTTCCGACAGGACCCAATGGAGACCCAGTACTTC
CASSFRQDPMETQYF
>TRBD1|NA|TRBV7-9|TRBJ2-7
TGTGCCAGCAGACCGACAGGGGGCGGCGAGCAGTACTTC
CASRPTGGGEQYF
>NA|NA|TRBV2|TRBJ2-1
TGTGCCATTCCGGATCCTACGTCTGCTACCTCCTACAATGAGCAGTTCTTC
CAIPDPTSATSYNEQFF
>TRBD2|NA|TRBV5-8|TRBJ2-5
TGTGCCAGCAGAGACGGACTAGCGGAAGGGGAGACCCAGTACTTC
CASRDGLAEGETQYF
>NA|NA|TRBV19|TRBJ2-6
TGTGCCAGTAGTATACCGGCCCGAGGAGGTGGGGCCAACGTCCTGACTTTC
CASSIPARGGGANVLTF
>TRBD2|NA|TRBV28|TRBJ2-7
TGTGCCAGCACCCAACTAGCGGGGACCTACGAGCAGTACTTC
CASTQLAGTYEQYF
>NA|NA|TRBV6-4|TRBJ2-2
TGTGCCAGCAGTCAGGGGAGTGGCACCGGGGAGCTGTTTTTT
CASSQGSGTGELFF
>TRBD2|once|TRBV7-9|TRBJ2-3
TGTGCCAGCAGCTATCGACTAGCGGGATCTCCCCGCACAGATACGCAGTATTTT
CASSYRLAGSPRTDTQYF
>TRBD1|NA|TRBV11-3|TRBJ2-5
TGTGCCAGCAGCGCGGGACAGGGTCTGAACCAAGAGACCCAGTACTTC
CASSAGQGLNQETQYF
>NA|NA|TRBV19|TRBJ2-1
TGTGCCAGTAGTATTTCCCCCAGCTCCTACAATGAGCAGTTCTTC
CASSISPSSYNEQFF
>NA|NA|TRBV19|TRBJ1-5
TGTGCCAGTAGTCGAAAGTTAGGGGATAGTCAGCCCCAGCATTTT
CASSRKLGDSQPQHF
>NA|NA|TRBV9|TRBJ1-3
TGTGCCAGCAGCGCCCCTGGAAACACCATATATTTT
CASSAPGNTIYF
>TRBD2|NA|TRBV19|TRBJ2-2
TGTGCCAGTACCGCTAGCGGACTACTCACCGGGGAGCTGTTTTTT
CASTASGLLTGELFF
>NA|NA|TRBV15|TRBJ2-7
TGTGCCACCAGCAGAGATGGGATGTTTGGGAATAGCTACGAGCAGTACTTC
CATSRDGMFGNSYEQYF
>NA|once|TRBV5-1|TRBJ1-2
TGCGCCAGCAGCAGATCATTACAGGGTAACTATGGCTACACCTTC
CASSRSLQGNYGYTF
>TRBD2|NA|TRBV5-1|TRBJ2-2
TGCGCCAGCAGTTGGACAGGGACTAGCGGGACCAACACCGGGGAGCTGTTTTTT
CASSWTGTSGTNTGELFF
>NA|few|TRBV5-1|TRBJ1-2
TGCGCCAGCAGCTTGATGTATAACTATGGCTACACCTTC
CASSLMYNYGYTF
>NA|NA|TRBV15|TRBJ2-5
TGTGCCACCAGCAGAGGGCTGGACGAGACCCAGTACTTC
CATSRGLDETQYF
>TRBD1|NA|TRBV6-5|TRBJ2-1
TGTGCCAGCAGGGATAGACAGGGCTACAATGAGCAGTTCTTC
CASRDRQGYNEQFF
>NA|NA|TRBV7-6|TRBJ2-2
TGTGCCAGCAGCTTATTTGCAGCGAACACCGGGGAGCTGTTTTTT
CASSLFAANTGELFF
>NA|NA|TRBV10-3|TRBJ1-2
TGTGCCATCAGTGAAACCAGGGGTGCCTATGGCTACACCTTC
CAISETRGAYGYTF
>NA|NA|TRBV28|TRBJ2-1
TGTGCCAGCAGTTTATCCGGGCGTGAGCAGTTCTTC
CASSLSGREQFF
>TRBD1|NA|TRBV5-1|TRBJ1-4
TGCGCCAGCAGCGAGAACAGGGGATATAATGAAAAACTGTTTTTT
CASSENRGYNEKLFF
>NA|NA|TRBV11-3|TRBJ2-7
TGTGCCAGCAGCTTAGTTAACGGGCCAGGGGCCGAGCAGTACTTC
CASSLVNGPGAEQYF
>NA|NA|TRBV2|TRBJ2-3
TGTGCCAGCTCGGGGTTGGTTACGCAGTATTTT
CASSGLVTQYF
>NA|NA|TRBV6-5|TRBJ1-2
TGTGCCAGCAGTTTCTCCCGACGGTCATATGGCTACACCTTC
CASSFSRRSYGYTF
>TRBD1|NA|TRBV7-9|TRBJ1-1
TGTGCCAGCAGCTTAACAGGGGCTGGGACTGAAGCTTTCTTT
CASSLTGAGTEAFF
>NA|NA|TRBV21-1|TRBJ2-3
TGTGCCAGCAGCAAAAACAAGCGGGAGGGAGCAGATACGCAGTATTTT
CASSKNKREGADTQYF
>TRBD1|NA|TRBV28|TRBJ1-5
TGTGCCAGCAGTTCTCCGGGACAGGGATTCAGGCAGCCCCAGCATTTT
CASSSPGQGFRQPQHF
>NA|NA|TRBV5-6|TRBJ2-7
TGTACCAGCAGCAGGGGCAAGTACGAGCAGTACTTC
CTSSRGKYEQYF
>NA|NA|TRBV6-1|TRBJ1-2
TGTGCCAGCACCCGGGACCCCGGACTATATGGCTACACCTTC
CASTRDPGLYGYTF
>NA|NA|TRBV5-1|TRBJ2-2
TGCGCCAGCAGCTGGGGGGCCCAGAACACCGGGGAGCTGTTTTTT
CASSWGAQNTGELFF
>NA|NA|TRBV6-1|TRBJ2-3
TGTGCCAGCAGTGAAATGTTAGACCGCACAGATACGCAGTATTTT
CASSEMLDRTDTQYF
>NA|NA|TRBV9|TRBJ1-5
TGTGCCAGCAGCCCGGGTGGGATTAGCAATCAGCCCCAGCATTTT
CASSPGGISNQPQHF